The T cell receptor beta chain under discussion was sequenced for a study of cytomegalovirus exposure and HLA in healthy donors. Germline V lookup: CDR1 SGHTA, CDR2 FQGNSA. The CDR3 runs 15 residues. The V gene end was trimmed by 2 bases and the J gene end by 3 bases; junction bases not matched to a gene: 2. Primers for the PCR totalled 60 Vbeta and 13 Jbeta. Clones were read by immunoSEQ multiplex PCR, and TCRdb kept only the in-frame ones, dropping some. The table records about 140,000 clones, about 80% of them present only once. As for this clone: Its antigen is undetermined.

Findings and caveats of the study: For most TCR sequences rarity was the rule, although some public TCRs occurred in many donors. The authors enumerated 150 to 200 TCR beta chains as linked to cytomegalovirus.

Sequences were obtained from PBMCs. The gene calls are TRBV7-2 and TRBJ2-3, with 10 positions matching TRBD2. This receptor was identified in a male donor in good health and CMV-seronegative. The CDR3 here is CASSLLAGVTDTQYF. In DNA, the CDR3 is TGTGCCAGCAGCTTACTAGCGGGGGTAACAGATACGCAGTATTTT. The variable domain in full, with the rest retrieved from reference TRBV7-2 and TRBJ2-3, is GAGVSQSPSNKVTEKGKDVELRCDPISGHTALYWYRQSLGQGLEFLIYFQGNSAPDKSGLPSDRFSAERTGGSVSTLTIQRTQQEDSAVYLCASSLLAGVTDTQYFGPGTRLTVL.